This T cell receptor (beta chain) derives from a study of shared clonotypes between healthy human individuals. Study-wide results and caveats: Researchers sampled blood only, noting tissue repertoires likely differ.

The authors ran unsorted PBMC replicate PCRs on about 300 ng DNA, about 30,000 T cell genomes. Sequencing was performed with immunoSEQ multiplex PCR; in TCRdb, only in-frame clones are kept and a portion is missing. The sample includes more than 400,000 clones, 81% of them seen just once. V trimming: 0 bases; J trimming: 3 bases; junction bases outside the gene matches: 3. The length of the CDR3 is 15 residues. CDR1 SGHRS and CDR2 YFSETQ come from the germline V gene. A remark on this clone: Its cognate antigen is unknown.

Material: PBMCs. The source of this sequence is a woman aged 40 to 50 in good health. Some clones in this sample may be carry-over from other donors' samples. The V gene is TRBV5-1, the J gene TRBJ1-3; 7 bases line up with TRBD1. The CDR3 spells CASSLGGGFGNTIYF. Written as DNA, the CDR3 is TGCGCCAGCAGCTTGGGAGGGGGCTTTGGAAACACCATATATTTT.